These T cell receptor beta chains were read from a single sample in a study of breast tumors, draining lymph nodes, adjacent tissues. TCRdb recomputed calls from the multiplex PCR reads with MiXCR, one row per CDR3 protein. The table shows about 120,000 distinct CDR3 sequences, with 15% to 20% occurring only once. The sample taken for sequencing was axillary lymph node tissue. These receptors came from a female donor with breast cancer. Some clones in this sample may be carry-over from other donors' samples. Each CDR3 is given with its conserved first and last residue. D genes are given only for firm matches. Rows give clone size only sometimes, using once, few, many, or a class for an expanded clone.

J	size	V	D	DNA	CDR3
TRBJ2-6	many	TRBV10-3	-	TGTGCCATCAGTGAAGGCGTCTCTGGGGCCAACGTCCTGACTTTC	CAISEGVSGANVLTF
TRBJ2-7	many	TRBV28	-	TGTGCCAGCAGTTCCGGGGCAGGAGAGCAGTACTTC	CASSSGAGEQYF
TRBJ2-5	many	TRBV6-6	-	TGTGCCAGCACCTCAAAGATGGGGGGCGAAGAGACCCAGTACTTC	CASTSKMGGEETQYF
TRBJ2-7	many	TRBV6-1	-	TGTGCCAGCAATCGAGGGAGGAACTACGAGCAGTACTTC	CASNRGRNYEQYF
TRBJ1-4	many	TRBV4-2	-	TGTGCCAGCAGCCAAGAAACAGGAGGTGAAAAACTGTTTTTT	CASSQETGGEKLFF
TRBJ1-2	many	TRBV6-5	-	TGTGCCACCGAGTCCCGTCACTATGGCTACACCTTC	CATESRHYGYTF
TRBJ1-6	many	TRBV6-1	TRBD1	TGTGCCAGCAGTGAAGTCAGGGGGTTGAGCTCCTATAATTCACCCCTCCACTTT	CASSEVRGLSSYNSPLHF
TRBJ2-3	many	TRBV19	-	TGTGCCAGTAGTATTAGCGGTAGCACAGATACGCAGTATTTT	CASSISGSTDTQYF
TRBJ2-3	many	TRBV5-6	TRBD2	TGTGCCAGCAGCTATCGGGCGGGGGGCACAGATACGCAGTATTTT	CASSYRAGGTDTQYF
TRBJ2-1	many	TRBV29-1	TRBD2	TGCAGCATTGGTAGCGGGAGGGGCTACAATGAGCAGTTCTTC	CSIGSGRGYNEQFF
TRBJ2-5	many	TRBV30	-	TGTGCCTGGAGCCCCAACAGGGTTGAAGAGACCCAGTACTTC	CAWSPNRVEETQYF
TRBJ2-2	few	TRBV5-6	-	TGTGCCAGCAGCTCTTCAGGGAACACCGGGGAGCTGTTTTTT	CASSSSGNTGELFF
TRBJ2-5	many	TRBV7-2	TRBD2	TGTGCCAGCAGCTTTTCTAGCGGGAGTTCAGAGACCCAGTACTTC	CASSFSSGSSETQYF
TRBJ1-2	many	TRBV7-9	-	TGTGCCAGCAGCTTAGCGGACTATGGCTACACCTTC	CASSLADYGYTF
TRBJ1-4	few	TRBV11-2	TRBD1	TGTGCCAGCAGCCCCGCGGGACAGGGTGCCGAAAAACTGTTTTTT	CASSPAGQGAEKLFF
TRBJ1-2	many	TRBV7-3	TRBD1	TGTGCCAGCAGCCCAGGGGGGGGTGGCTACACCTTC	CASSPGGGGYTF
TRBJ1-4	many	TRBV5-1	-	TGCGCCAGCAGCTTGGAGGGACAAATCGAAAAACTGTTTTTT	CASSLEGQIEKLFF
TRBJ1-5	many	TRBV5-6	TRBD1	TGTGCCAGCAGCTCCTACCGGACAGGGGAAGGTCAGCCCCAGCATTTT	CASSSYRTGEGQPQHF
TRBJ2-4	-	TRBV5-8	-	TGTGCCAGCAGCCCCCGGGTCTTAGCCAAAAACATTCAGTACTTC	CASSPRVLAKNIQYF
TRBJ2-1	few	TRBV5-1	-	TGCGCCAGCAGCTTGGGGCCCCTTAGCGGCTCCTACAATGAGCGGTTCTTC	CASSLGPLSGSYNERFF
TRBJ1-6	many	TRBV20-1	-	TGCAGTGCAAATAGGGGGACTGGTCAATATAATTCACCCCTCCACTTT	CSANRGTGQYNSPLHF
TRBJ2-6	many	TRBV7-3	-	TGTGCCAGCAGCTACATGGGGAGCTCTGGGGCCAACGTCCTGACTTTC	CASSYMGSSGANVLTF
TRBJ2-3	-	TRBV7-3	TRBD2	TGTGCCAGCAGCTTAACAGGGACTAGCGGGGGGTCCCGCACAGATACGCAGTATTTT	CASSLTGTSGGSRTDTQYF
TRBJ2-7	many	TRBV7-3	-	TGTGCCAGCAGCTTTCAAGAATGGAAGTACTCCTACGAGCAGTACTTC	CASSFQEWKYSYEQYF
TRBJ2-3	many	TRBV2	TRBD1	TGTGCCAGCAGGAGGGACAGTTCTAGCACAGATACGCAGTATTTT	CASRRDSSSTDTQYF
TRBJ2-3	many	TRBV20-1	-	TGCAGTGCGGCCACTGGGGGCCGAGTGGATACGCAGTATTTT	CSAATGGRVDTQYF
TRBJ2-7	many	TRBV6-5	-	TGTGCCAGCAGACAGGAGCCCCTATCGGAGCAGTACTTC	CASRQEPLSEQYF
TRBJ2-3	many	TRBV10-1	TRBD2	TGCGCCAGCAGTGAGTCTAGAGCGGCTAGCGGGGCCACAGATACGCAGTATTTT	CASSESRAASGATDTQYF
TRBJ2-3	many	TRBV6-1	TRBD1	TGTGCCAGCCTTAGGGACAGGGGGCCAGATACGCAGTATTTT	CASLRDRGPDTQYF
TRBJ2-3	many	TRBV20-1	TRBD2	TGCAGTGCTAGAGATACGCGGGAGGGCACAGATACGCAGTATTTT	CSARDTREGTDTQYF
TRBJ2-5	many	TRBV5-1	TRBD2	TGCGCCAGCAGGCCTCTGCTTAGCGGGACCCAAGAGACCCAGTACTTC	CASRPLLSGTQETQYF
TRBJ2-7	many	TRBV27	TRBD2	TGTGCCAGCAGCAGACACCCCCTAGCGGGGAACTACGAGCAGTACTTC	CASSRHPLAGNYEQYF
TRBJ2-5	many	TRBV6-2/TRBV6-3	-	TGTGCCAGACAATCTCCAGAGACCCAGTACTTC	CARQSPETQYF
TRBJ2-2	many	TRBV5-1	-	TGCGCCAGCAGCTTGTCGACAGGAATGAACACCGGGGAGCTGTTTTTT	CASSLSTGMNTGELFF
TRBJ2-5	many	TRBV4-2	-	TGTGCCAGCAGCCAGGGATTTGGGGTCACGGGGGAGACCCAGTACTTC	CASSQGFGVTGETQYF
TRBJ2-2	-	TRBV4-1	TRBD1	TGCGCCAGCAGCCCCCCCTCCAGGGGGCGGTCTGGCACCGGGGAGCTGTTTTTT	CASSPPSRGRSGTGELFF
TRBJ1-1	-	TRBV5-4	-	TGTGCCAGCAGCGAGATGGGACGGCGGAACACTGAAGCTTTCTTT	CASSEMGRRNTEAFF
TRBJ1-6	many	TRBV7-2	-	TGTGCCAGCAGCTCCCATGGGGGGTTCGGAAATAATTCACCCCTCCACTTT	CASSSHGGFGNNSPLHF
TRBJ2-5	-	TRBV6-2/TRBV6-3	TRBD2	TGTGCCAGCAGTGGAGCGGGAGGGCCGGAGACCCAGTACTTC	CASSGAGGPETQYF
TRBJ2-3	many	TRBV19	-	TGTGCCAGTAGTATCCTCGCAGGAGATACGCAGTATTTT	CASSILAGDTQYF
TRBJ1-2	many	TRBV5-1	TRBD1	TGCGCCAGCAGCCCGGGACAGGGGTTGGGCTACACCTTC	CASSPGQGLGYTF
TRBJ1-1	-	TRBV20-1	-	TGCAGAGCTAGCGAGGGGATCATGAACACTGAAGCTTTCTTT	CRASEGIMNTEAFF
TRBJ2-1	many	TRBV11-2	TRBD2	TGTGCCAGCAGCTTAGGACTAGCGGGAGTCTATGAGCAGTTCTTC	CASSLGLAGVYEQFF
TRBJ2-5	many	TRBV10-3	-	TGTGCCATCAGTGAGTGGCAGGACCAAGAGACCCAGTACTTC	CAISEWQDQETQYF
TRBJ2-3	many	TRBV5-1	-	TGCGCCAGCAGCTACAGCACAGATACGCAGTATTTT	CASSYSTDTQYF
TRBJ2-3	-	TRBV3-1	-	TGTGCCAGCAGCTATCTGGCGGGATCGGGAGATACGCAGTATTTT	CASSYLAGSGDTQYF
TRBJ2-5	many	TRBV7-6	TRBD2	TGTGCCAGCAGCCCGGAACTAGCGAGATATGAGACCCAGTACTTC	CASSPELARYETQYF
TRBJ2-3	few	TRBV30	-	TGTGCCTGGAGTGTACTCGGCAGGACTGGAGATACGCAGTATTTT	CAWSVLGRTGDTQYF
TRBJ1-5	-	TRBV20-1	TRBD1	TGCAGTGCTAGAGATCCTCCGGGACAGGGGGTCCCCGAGGCCCAGCATTTT	CSARDPPGQGVPEAQHF
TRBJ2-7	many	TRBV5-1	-	TGCGCCAGCAGCTTGGTTAGGGGGGGCGAGCAGTACTTC	CASSLVRGGEQYF
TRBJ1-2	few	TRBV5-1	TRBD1	TGCGCCAGCAGCTTCGGCCAGGGGGACTACACCTTC	CASSFGQGDYTF
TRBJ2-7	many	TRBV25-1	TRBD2	TGTGCCAGCAGTCTAGCGGGAGGGTACGAGCAGTACTTC	CASSLAGGYEQYF
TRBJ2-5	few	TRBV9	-	TGTGCCAGCAGCGTAGGGCAGGGGCAGGGGACCCAGTACTTC	CASSVGQGQGTQYF
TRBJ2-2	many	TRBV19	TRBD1	TGTGCCAGTAGCCGGGACAGGGGGGCCGGGGAGCTGTTTTTT	CASSRDRGAGELFF
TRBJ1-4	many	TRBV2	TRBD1	TGTGCCAGCACCCGAGACAGGGGCGGCGAAAAACTGTTTTTT	CASTRDRGGEKLFF
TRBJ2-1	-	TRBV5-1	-	TGCGCCAGCAGCTCCCCGGGAGGGGGCACAGATGAGCAGTTCTTC	CASSSPGGGTDEQFF
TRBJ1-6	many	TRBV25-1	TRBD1	TGTGCCAGCAGGGGGACAGGGATGAATTCACCCCTCCACTTT	CASRGTGMNSPLHF
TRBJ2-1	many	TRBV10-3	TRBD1	TGTGCCATCAGTGACCTCGGACAGGGCCCCTACAATGAGCAGTTCTTC	CAISDLGQGPYNEQFF
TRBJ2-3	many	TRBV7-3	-	TGTGCCAGCAGCTTAGGGGGGAAAGATACGCAGTATTTT	CASSLGGKDTQYF
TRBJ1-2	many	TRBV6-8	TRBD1	TGTGCCAGCAGTTTGAGGGGCGACAGGGGGCAAGTTAACTATGGCTACACCTTC	CASSLRGDRGQVNYGYTF